This TCR beta chain derives from a study of T cells after posttransplantation cyclophosphamide. The CDR3 covers 15 residues. V gave up 2 bases and J gave up 3 bases; unmatched junction bases: 8. Germline values: CDR1 GTSNPN, CDR2 SVGIG (reference sequence). A marrow graft followed busulfan-fludarabine conditioning, with cyclophosphamide on days +3 and +4. The repertoire was sequenced with immunoSEQ multiplex PCR; TCRdb's copy has only in-frame clones and lacks some. The profile shows under 8,500 clones, over 70% of them singletons. This clone was detected only a few times. V is TRBV30 and J is TRBJ2-3; 7 bases align to TRBD2. This sequence originates from a male patient younger than 45 who received an allogeneic stem cell transplant from a related donor, was CMV-positive, and had acute GVHD only. The graft donor may account for some of the T cells. The sample was PBMCs, taken just under 1,500 days after allogeneic stem cell transplant with posttransplant cyclophosphamide. The CDR3 is CAWSSIQGGTDTQYF. CDR3 DNA sequence: TGTGCCTGGAGTTCGATTCAGGGAGGGACAGATACGCAGTATTTT.